The 30 T cell receptor beta chains below come from one sample, sequenced in a study of T cells in women clearing cervical HPV infection. This table comes from immunoSEQ multiplex PCR, and its TCRdb copy is limited to in-frame clones, with some not included. The table counts under 45,000 clones; around 5.8% lies in the top ten. What was sequenced was blood buffy coat. The source is a woman between 18 and 75 years old with a cervical HPV16 infection that either progressed to CIN3+ or cleared (not recorded which).

For this clone: The sequence runs out 3 residues before the end of the CDR3; the remainder is reconstructed from the germline J gene. The rearrangement uses TRBV2 and TRBJ1-2, with D tentatively TRBD1 (5 bases). The CDR3 has 15 residues. Germline V gene data show CDR1 as SNHLY and CDR2 as FYNNEI. CDR3 region: CASRGLAGVRDTYTF. The CDR3 bases that were read are TGTGCCAGCAGGGGACTAGCGGGAGTCCGAGATACC.

Details on this clone: The DNA ends 3 residues before the CDR3 does, and the rest of the CDR3 is filled in from the germline J gene. This chain links TRBV30 with TRBJ1-5; a possible D gene is TRBD1 (5 bases). The CDR3 runs to 13 residues. Germline values: CDR1 GTSNPN, CDR2 SVGIG (reference sequence). Trimming took off 1 base at V and 6 bases at J, with 10 bases between the two ends. The CDR3 spells CAWSGGEGQPQHF. CDR3 DNA (partial): TGTGCCTGGAGTGGAGGGGAGGGTCAGCCC.

About this clone itself: The read is 3 residues too short to cover the CDR3 end, so that end is filled in from the germline J gene. This chain joins TRBV19 and TRBJ2-1; D is ambiguous. Germline V lookup: CDR1 LNHDA, CDR2 SQIVND (reference sequence). The CDR3 has 15 residues. The V and J ends lost 0 bases and 0 bases respectively, with 6 bases between them. This CDR3 reads CASSIDRSSYNEQFF. The part of the CDR3 DNA that was read is TGTGCCAGTAGTATAGACAGGTCCTCCTACAATGAG.

A remark on this clone: The sequenced fragment ends 3 residues before the CDR3 boundary, so the rest is inferred from the germline J gene. The chain joins TRBV11-2 to TRBJ1-1; tentatively, D is TRBD1 (6 bases). Trimming took 2 bases from V and 4 from J, leaving 8 bases between them. The CDR3 is made up of 13 amino acids. Germline V gives CDR1 SGHAT, CDR2 FQNNGV. The covered CDR3 bases are TGTGCCAGCAGCTTAACCAGGGGCACTGAA. Translated, it gives CASSLTRGTE. The CDR3, in full, reads CASSLTRGTEAFF.

On this clone: With the read ending 3 residues before the CDR3 end, the germline J gene is used to fill in that end. The rearrangement links TRBV29-1 to TRBJ2-1; possible D gene TRBD2, 5 bases. Trimming pared 5 bases from V and 4 bases from J, leaving 24 bases between. The CDR3 extends over 17 amino acids. The germline V gene has CDR1 SQVTM and CDR2 ANQGSEA. The CDR3 reads CSVRGWEWLSQYNEQFF. The covered CDR3 bases are TGCAGCGTTCGGGGATGGGAGTGGCTCTCTCAATACAATGAG.

As regards this clone: The sequence runs out 3 residues before the end of the CDR3; the remainder is reconstructed from the germline J gene. The chain employs TRBV4-2 and TRBJ2-3; D call uncertain. Germline CDR1 and CDR2: LGHNA and YNFKEQ. The CDR3 totals 17 residues. Trimming took 0 bases from V and 4 from J, leaving 17 bases between them. The sequenced part of the CDR3 DNA is TGTGCCAGCAGCCAAGATGTGGCAGGTCCAGGCCCAGATACG. Translation gives CASSQDVAGPGPDT. The entire CDR3 protein is CASSQDVAGPGPDTQYF.

With regard to this clone: The observed sequence ends 3 residues before the CDR3 terminus, with the missing tail filled in from the germline J gene. This rearrangement joins TRBV7-9 to TRBJ1-2; D gene unclear. The CDR3 length is 15 residues. CDR1 and CDR2 from the germline V gene are SEHNR and FQNEAQ (reference sequence). The sequenced CDR3 bases are TGTGCCAGCAGCTTCGCGGGAGGTTCCTACAATGAC. Translating gives CASSFAGGSYND. From start to end, the CDR3 is CASSFAGGSYNDYTF.

As to this clone: Read sequence stops 3 residues before the CDR3 end, and the germline J gene provides the missing end. The chain employs TRBV7-2 and TRBJ2-2, with TRBD1 matching 9 bases. The germline V gene encodes CDR1 SGHTA and CDR2 FQGNSA. The CDR3 is 14 residues long. The CDR3 region is CASSLDRGREKLFF. Partial CDR3 DNA: TGTGCCAGCAGCTTGGACAGGGGTAGGGAAAAG.

Concerning this clone itself: The read falls 3 residues short of the CDR3 end, and the missing part is taken from the germline J gene. This chain connects TRBV5-1 to TRBJ1-1; 8 nucleotides line up with TRBD1. The germline CDR1 and CDR2 sequences are SGHRS and YFSETQ. The J segment lost 0 bases and the V segment lost 0 bases, leaving 4 bases of the junction unmatched. The CDR3 consists of 16 residues. The CDR3: CASSLVPGQVNTEAFF. Partial CDR3 DNA: TGCGCCAGCAGCTTGGTGCCGGGACAGGTGAACACTGAA.

As to this clone: The CDR3 end lies 3 residues beyond the end of the read and is filled in from the germline J gene. The V and J genes are TRBV29-1 and TRBJ2-3, with a weak D call TRBD2 (6 bases). This CDR3 has 14 amino acids. V lost 2 bases, J lost 1 base, and 10 bases lay in between. Per the germline V gene, CDR1 is SQVTM and CDR2 is ANQGSEA. CDR3 protein: CSVETRGGTDTQYF. The covered CDR3 bases are TGCAGCGTTGAAACGCGGGGAGGCACAGATACG.

Comments on this clone: The read terminates 3 residues ahead of where the CDR3 ends, so the germline J gene completes it. The V gene is TRBV11-3, the J gene TRBJ1-2, with no clear D. The CDR3 loop spans 13 amino acids. Germline V gives CDR1 SGHNT, CDR2 YENEEA. This CDR3 is CASSLAQEDTYTF. Partial CDR3 DNA: TGTGCCAGCAGCTTAGCCCAGGAAGATACC.

A note on this clone: The read terminates 3 residues ahead of where the CDR3 ends, so the germline J gene completes it. The chain links TRBV19 to TRBJ2-3; 10 bases are shared with TRBD1. The length of the CDR3 is 18 residues. V lost 1 base, J lost 3 bases, and 10 bases stayed unmatched. The V gene's germline CDR1 is LNHDA and CDR2 SQIVND (reference sequence). The CDR3 sequence: CASSIGRQGAWRTDTQYF. CDR3 DNA, as far as it was read: TGTGCCAGTAGTATAGGGCGACAGGGGGCATGGAGGACAGATACG.

A word on this clone: The read halts 3 residues ahead of the CDR3 end, with the missing end drawn from the germline J gene. This rearrangement joins TRBV28 to TRBJ1-6; 7 bases line up with TRBD1. Germline CDR1 reads MDHEN; CDR2 reads SYDVKM. V was clipped by 6 bases and J by 1 base; unmatched bases: 3. The CDR3 loop spans 15 amino acids. CDR3 protein: CASSTGVSYNSPLHF. The CDR3 DNA, read in part, is TGTGCCAGCAGCACAGGGGTGTCCTATAATTCACCC.

A remark on this clone: The read terminates 3 residues before the CDR3 end, so the remaining end is supplied by the germline J gene. The V and J genes are TRBV19 and TRBJ2-1; perhaps TRBD2 as D (5 bases). Germline loops: CDR1 LNHDA, CDR2 SQIVND (reference sequence). This CDR3 is built from 13 residues. V gave up 5 bases and J gave up 4 bases, with 9 bases separating them. CDR3 sequence: CASSWSGYNEQFF. The part of the CDR3 DNA that was read is TGTGCCAGTAGTTGGAGCGGTTACAATGAG.

With regard to this clone: The read comes to an end 3 residues before the CDR3 does, leaving the germline J gene to fill in the end. The chain has TRBV7-3 and TRBJ2-3, with D unresolved. CDR3 length: 14 residues. V lost 5 bases and J 1 base, leaving 10 bases between the germline ends. Looked up from germline, CDR1 is SGHTA and CDR2 is FQGTGA. The sequenced CDR3 bases are TGTGCCAGCAGCCCCCTCGCGGGCACAGATACG. The encoded protein is CASSPLAGTDT. Given in full, the CDR3 is CASSPLAGTDTQYF.

About this clone itself: From the germline J gene comes the end of the CDR3, since the read stops 3 residues before it. V is TRBV28 and J is TRBJ2-7; 7 positions agree with TRBD1. The CDR3 consists of 16 residues. Germline loops: CDR1 MDHEN, CDR2 SYDVKM. The J segment lost 1 base and the V segment lost 6 bases, leaving 12 bases of the junction unmatched. CDR3: CASREAGTEISYEQYF. CDR3 DNA (partial): TGTGCCAGCAGAGAGGCCGGGACAGAAATTTCCTACGAG.

With regard to this clone: The DNA ends 3 residues before the CDR3 does, and the rest of the CDR3 is filled in from the germline J gene. The V gene is TRBV11-2, the J gene TRBJ2-1; 8 bases line up with TRBD2. V lost 5 bases to trimming and J lost 6 bases; unmatched junction nucleotides: 6. The CDR3 is made up of 14 amino acids. CDR1 SGHAT and CDR2 FQNNGV come from the germline V gene. CDR3 DNA, as far as it was read: TGTGCCAGCAGCGGGAAGGGACTAGTCAATGAG. It codes for CASSGKGLVNE. The whole CDR3 protein is CASSGKGLVNEQFF.

A note on this clone: The read is 3 residues too short to cover the CDR3 end, so that end is filled in from the germline J gene. This chain connects TRBV2 to TRBJ2-3; 12 positions match TRBD2. The CDR3 contains 15 residues. Per the germline V gene, CDR1 is SNHLY and CDR2 is FYNNEI. V was pared by 6 bases and J by 2 bases, with 3 bases of the junction left unmatched. This chain's CDR3 is CASRRLAGATDTQYF. The CDR3 bases that were read are TGTGCCAGCAGGAGACTAGCGGGAGCCACAGATACG.

Comment on this clone: The CDR3 end falls 3 residues outside the read, so it is completed with the germline J gene. V gene TRBV5-5 combines with J gene TRBJ2-7; D uncertain. Germline V gene lookup returns CDR1 SGHKS and CDR2 YYEKEE (reference sequence). V shed 1 base and J shed 0 bases, with 5 bases lying between them. The CDR3 extends over 13 amino acids. The CDR3 DNA, read in part, is TGTGCCAGCAGCTTGTTGGCCTCCTACGAG. This gives the protein CASSLLASYE. The whole CDR3 reads CASSLLASYEQYF.

As concerns this clone: The read stops 3 residues short of the end of the CDR3; the missing end is completed from the germline J gene. The genes are TRBV5-4 and TRBJ2-1; 10 bases are a match to TRBD2. The germline V gene has CDR1 SGHNT and CDR2 YYREEE (reference sequence). The CDR3 is made up of 15 amino acids. Trimming removed 4 bases from V and 6 bases from J; junction bases left unmatched: 7. CDR3 residues: CASSPYSGGTNEQFF. CDR3 DNA, as far as it was read: TGTGCCAGCAGCCCTTATAGCGGGGGGACCAATGAG.

As to this clone: The CDR3 end falls 3 residues outside the read, so it is completed with the germline J gene. The genes are TRBV2 and TRBJ1-2; 8 nucleotides agree with TRBD1. The germline gives CDR1 SNHLY, CDR2 FYNNEI. The CDR3 contains 15 residues. CDR3 residues: CASSEAPTGGSSYTF. Incomplete CDR3 DNA: TGTGCCAGCAGTGAAGCACCTACAGGGGGAAGCAGC.

Concerning this clone: The read terminates 3 residues before the CDR3 end, so the remaining end is supplied by the germline J gene. This chain connects TRBV6-2 or TRBV6-3 to TRBJ2-7; 7 bases are a match to TRBD2. Unmatched junction bases numbered 13, after V lost 7 bases and J lost 4 bases. Germline CDR1 MNHEY, CDR2 SVGEGT. This CDR3 is built from 15 residues. CDR3 DNA (partial): TGTGCCAGCAATCATCCAGGCGGGAGTACGTACGAG. It yields the protein CASNHPGGSTYE. The CDR3, in full, reads CASNHPGGSTYEQYF.

The CDR3 spells CASSPIPSGGREYDYTF. CDR3 bases read: TGTGCCAGCTCACCAATCCCCTCCGGGGGGAGGGAGTACGAC. The chain employs TRBV18 and TRBJ1-2; D may be TRBD1 (5 bases). The sequence runs out 3 residues before the end of the CDR3; the remainder is reconstructed from the germline J gene. CDR3 size: 17 residues. Germline V gives CDR1 KGHSH, CDR2 LQKENI.

Concerning this clone: With the read ending 3 residues before the CDR3 end, the germline J gene is used to fill in that end. The chain couples TRBV19 to TRBJ2-7, with D perhaps TRBD2 (6 bases). CDR1 LNHDA and CDR2 SQIVND come from the germline V gene (reference sequence). This CDR3 spans 15 amino acids. Trimming shortened V by 3 bases and J by 2 bases, and 14 bases separated the two germline ends. CDR3 bases read: TGTGCCAGTAGTATTGGCAGTGGGGGGACCTACGAG. Amino acids: CASSIGSGGTYE. In full, the CDR3 is CASSIGSGGTYEQYF.

With respect to this clone: The read is 3 residues too short to cover the CDR3 end, so that end is filled in from the germline J gene. The genes are TRBV4-1 and TRBJ2-7; 7 bases are shared with TRBD2. Trimming took 2 bases from V and 5 from J; bases not matched to a gene: 6. This CDR3 is built from 14 residues. Germline V gene lookup returns CDR1 MGHRA and CDR2 YSYEKL. CDR3 DNA (partial): TGCGCCAGCAGCCAACGAGTGGGAGGGGACGAG. Its protein is CASSQRVGGDE. In full, the CDR3 is CASSQRVGGDEQYF.

Note on this clone: The read halts 3 residues ahead of the CDR3 end, with the missing end drawn from the germline J gene. V is TRBV7-6 and J is TRBJ2-7, with a possible D match to TRBD2 (6 bases). V lost 1 base to trimming and J lost 5 bases, with 12 bases between them. The CDR3 loop spans 14 amino acids. The germline V gene encodes CDR1 SGHVS and CDR2 FNYEAQ. The sequenced part of the CDR3 DNA is TGTGCCAGCAGCTTAGTTGGCGGGATGAACGAG. Translation: CASSLVGGMNE. The full CDR3 protein reads CASSLVGGMNEQYF.

Regarding this clone: The read halts 3 residues ahead of the CDR3 end, with the missing end drawn from the germline J gene. This chain links TRBV6-4 with TRBJ1-1; D gene ambiguous. CDR3 size: 13 residues. Germline CDR1 reads MRHNA; CDR2 reads SNTAGT. V lost 6 bases, J lost 0 bases, and 8 bases lay in between. CDR3 protein: CASRDALNTEAFF. The sequenced CDR3 bases are TGTGCCAGCAGGGACGCGCTGAACACTGAA.

As to this clone: Read coverage stops 3 residues before the CDR3 terminus; the germline J gene supplies the remainder. The V and J genes are TRBV6-4 and TRBJ1-6, with TRBD1 identical over 7 bases. The CDR3 length is 16 residues. Per the germline V gene, CDR1 is MRHNA and CDR2 is SNTAGT. V trimming: 6 bases; J trimming: 5 bases; junction bases outside the gene matches: 10. The DNA read from the CDR3 is TGTGCCAGCAGGGATACAGACAGGGACAATAATTCACCC. Translating it yields CASRDTDRDNNSP. The full-length CDR3 reads as CASRDTDRDNNSPLHF.

The CDR3 DNA, read in part, is TGTGCCAGCAGTTTAGTCGGGTCCTCCTATGGC. It codes for CASSLVGSSYG. The entire CDR3 protein reads CASSLVGSSYGYTF. The rearrangement links TRBV12-3 or TRBV12-4 to TRBJ1-2; unclear D gene. Read data end 3 residues before the CDR3 end; the end is taken from the germline J gene. The ends were cut back, 1 base at V and 4 bases at J, with 10 bases in the middle. This CDR3 is 14 amino acids long.

In regard to this clone: Coverage ceases 3 residues before the CDR3 finishes, and the germline J gene fills in the end. V is TRBV12-3 or TRBV12-4 and J is TRBJ1-2, with D tentatively TRBD1 (5 bases). The CDR3 spans 13 residues. Between the trimmed V and J ends, which lost 3 bases and 6 bases, there was a span of 11 bases. The part of the CDR3 DNA that was read is TGTGCCAGCAGTTTTTCCAGGGCCCATGGC. Encoded protein: CASSFSRAHG. The full CDR3 is CASSFSRAHGYTF.